The 2 T cell receptor beta chains given below trace back to one sample, sequenced in a study of blood T cell repertoires in COVID-19. Profiling relied on immunoSEQ multiplex PCR, and the TCRdb table lists in-frame clones only, not all of them. The sample contains some 240,000 clones, around 84% of which appear only once. Sequenced: peripheral blood. These receptors were taken from a woman aged 40-49 years who had recovered from COVID-19.

The CDR3: CAISYDSRYGYTF. CDR3 DNA: TGTGCCATCAGTTATGACAGTCGCTATGGCTACACCTTC. The rearrangement uses TRBV10-3 and TRBJ1-2, with TRBD1 as a possible D gene (5 bases). The CDR3 totals 13 residues. Trimming left V 5 bases short and J 4 bases short, with 11 bases between. Germline V lookup: CDR1 ENHRY, CDR2 SYGVKD.

The V and J genes are TRBV4-3 and TRBJ2-7; tentative D call: TRBD1 (6 bases). V was trimmed by 4 bases and J by 0 bases, leaving 19 bases between them. CDR1 LGHNA and CDR2 YSLEER come from the germline V gene. The CDR3 runs to 17 residues. CDR3 loop: CASSPTAGTLYSYEQYF. The CDR3 bases are TGCGCCAGCAGCCCAACGGCCGGGACACTTTACTCCTACGAGCAGTACTTC.